The 4 T cell receptor beta chains listed next were all sequenced from one sample in a study of cytomegalovirus exposure and HLA in healthy donors. PCR employed 60 Vbeta and 13 Jbeta primers. Using immunoSEQ multiplex PCR, the repertoire was profiled, and TCRdb retains in-frame clones only, with some absent. The sample has over 60,000 clones; over 60% are singletons. The sequenced sample was PBMCs. The source is a woman aged 25 to 39 in good health and CMV-seronegative.

This rearrangement joins TRBV7-9 to TRBJ2-2; D gene unclear. The V end lost 1 base, the J end lost 6 bases, and 6 bases lay between the germline ends. Per germline, CDR1 SEHNR and CDR2 FQNEAQ (reference sequence). CDR3 size: 13 residues. Here the CDR3 reads CASSLGYPGELFF. Here the CDR3 DNA reads TGTGCCAGCAGCTTAGGCTACCCCGGGGAGCTGTTTTTT. Full variable domain (outside the CDR3, taken from reference TRBV7-9 and TRBJ2-2): DTGVSQNPRHKITKRGQNVTFRCDPISEHNRLYWYRQTLGQGPEFLTYFQNEAQLEKSRLLSDRFSAERPKGSFSTLEIQRTEQGDSAMYLCASSLGYPGELFFGEGSRLTVL.

The gene calls are TRBV6-6 and TRBJ2-4; a possible D gene is TRBD2 (6 bases). Germline assignment: CDR1 MNHNY and CDR2 SVGAGI (reference sequence). The V and J ends lost 6 bases and 6 bases respectively, with 21 bases between them. The CDR3 runs to 16 residues. Here the CDR3 reads CASRTQDTGDGNIQYF. In DNA form, the CDR3 reads TGTGCCAGCAGGACCCAAGATACGGGGGATGGAAACATTCAGTACTTC.

The chain has TRBV7-6 and TRBJ2-1, with TRBD1 as a possible D gene (6 bases). This CDR3 contains 13 residues. V lost 2 bases and J 12 bases, leaving 14 bases between the germline ends. Germline-derived CDR1 and CDR2 are SGHVS and FNYEAQ. The DNA of the CDR3 is TGTGCCAGCAGCTTAAGGGGGACCCCACGGCAGTTCTTC. Its translation: CASSLRGTPRQFF.

The chain combines TRBV29-1 with TRBJ2-1, with 7 bases fitting TRBD2. The V and J ends lost 6 bases and 3 bases, in that order; junction bases with no gene match: 14. CDR3 length: 16 amino acids. Per germline, CDR1 SQVTM and CDR2 ANQGSEA. The CDR3 region is CSVIESLGGGYNEQFF. As DNA, the CDR3 is TGCAGCGTGATTGAGTCTCTGGGGGGGGGCTACAATGAGCAGTTCTTC.